The sequence of this T cell receptor beta chain was determined in a study of shared clonotypes between healthy human individuals. TCRdb keeps only in-frame clones here, not all; method: immunoSEQ multiplex PCR. The sample holds approximately 840,000 clones, just over 95% seen once. This CDR3 is built from 15 residues. Germline CDR1 reads SGHAT; CDR2 reads FQNNGV. V lost 5 bases and J lost 3, with 17 bases in between. Terminally differentiated effector memory CD45RA+ cells were excluded from the naive CD8 cells, which were CD45RO-negative and positively selected for CCR7. The sample consisted of naive CD8+ T cells sorted from blood. The chain couples TRBV11-2 to TRBJ2-7; no firm D call. The origin of this receptor is a man under 40 in good health. The CDR3 coding sequence is TGTGCCAGCAGCACCTACGAAGGCCAAGACTACGAGCAGTACTTC. It specifies CASSTYEGQDYEQYF.